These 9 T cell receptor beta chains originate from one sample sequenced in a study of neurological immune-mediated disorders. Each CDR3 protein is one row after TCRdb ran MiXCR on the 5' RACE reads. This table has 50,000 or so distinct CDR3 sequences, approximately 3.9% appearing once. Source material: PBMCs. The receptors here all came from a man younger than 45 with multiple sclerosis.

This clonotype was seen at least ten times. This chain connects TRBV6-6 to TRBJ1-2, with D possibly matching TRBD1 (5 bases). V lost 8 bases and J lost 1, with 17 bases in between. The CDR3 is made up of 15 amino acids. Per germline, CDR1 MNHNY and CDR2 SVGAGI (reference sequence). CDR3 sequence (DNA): TGTGCCAGCCTCTCTGATGGGGGACGTAACTATGGCTACACCTTC. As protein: CASLSDGGRNYGYTF.

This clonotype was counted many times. The CDR3 sequence is CSASGTIAGELFF. Written as DNA, the CDR3 is TGCAGTGCTAGCGGGACAATAGCCGGGGAGCTGTTTTTT. The rearrangement uses TRBV20-1 and TRBJ2-2, with a weak D call TRBD1 (6 bases). The germline V and J ends were trimmed by 3 bases and 6 bases, with 11 bases remaining between them. Germline assignment: CDR1 DFQATT and CDR2 SNEGSKA (reference sequence). The CDR3 has 13 residues.

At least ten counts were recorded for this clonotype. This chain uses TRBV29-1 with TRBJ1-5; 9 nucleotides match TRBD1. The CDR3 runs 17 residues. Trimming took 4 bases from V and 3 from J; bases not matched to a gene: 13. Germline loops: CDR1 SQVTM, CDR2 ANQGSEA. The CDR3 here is CSVAFSAGQGNNQPQHF. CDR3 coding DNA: TGCAGCGTTGCTTTCTCTGCCGGACAGGGGAACAATCAGCCCCAGCATTTT.

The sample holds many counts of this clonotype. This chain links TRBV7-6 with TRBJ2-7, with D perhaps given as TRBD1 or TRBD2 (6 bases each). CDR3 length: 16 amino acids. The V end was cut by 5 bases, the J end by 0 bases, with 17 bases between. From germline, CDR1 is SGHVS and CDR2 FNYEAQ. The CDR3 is CASSPLGGALSYEQYF. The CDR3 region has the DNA TGTGCCAGCAGCCCGCTGGGGGGCGCCCTCTCCTACGAGCAGTACTTC.

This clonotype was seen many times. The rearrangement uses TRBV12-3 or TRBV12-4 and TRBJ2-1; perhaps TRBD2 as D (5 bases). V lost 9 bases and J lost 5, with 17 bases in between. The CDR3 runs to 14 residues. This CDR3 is CASLARAYHNEQFF. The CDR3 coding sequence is TGTGCCAGTCTCGCGCGGGCTTATCACAATGAGCAGTTCTTC.

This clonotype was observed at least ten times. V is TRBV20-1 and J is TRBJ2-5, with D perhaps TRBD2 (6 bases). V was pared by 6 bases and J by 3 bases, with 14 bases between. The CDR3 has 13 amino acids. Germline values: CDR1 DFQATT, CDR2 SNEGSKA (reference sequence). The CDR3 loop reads CSALRRAEETQYF. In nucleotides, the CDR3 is TGCAGTGCGCTCCGGAGGGCCGAAGAGACCCAGTACTTC.

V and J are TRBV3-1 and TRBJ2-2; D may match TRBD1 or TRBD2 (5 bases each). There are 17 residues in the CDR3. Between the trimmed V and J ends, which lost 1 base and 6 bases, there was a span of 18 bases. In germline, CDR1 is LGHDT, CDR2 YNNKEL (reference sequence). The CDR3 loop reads CASSQAVLSRGPGELFF. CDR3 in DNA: TGTGCCAGCAGCCAAGCTGTATTAAGCCGGGGACCCGGGGAGCTGTTTTTT.

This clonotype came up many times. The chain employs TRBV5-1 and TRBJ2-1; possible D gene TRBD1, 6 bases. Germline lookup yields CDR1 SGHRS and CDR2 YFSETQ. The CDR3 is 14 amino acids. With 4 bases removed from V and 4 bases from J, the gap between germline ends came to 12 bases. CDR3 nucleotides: TGCGCCAGCAGCCACACACAGGGATACAATGAGCAGTTCTTC. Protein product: CASSHTQGYNEQFF.

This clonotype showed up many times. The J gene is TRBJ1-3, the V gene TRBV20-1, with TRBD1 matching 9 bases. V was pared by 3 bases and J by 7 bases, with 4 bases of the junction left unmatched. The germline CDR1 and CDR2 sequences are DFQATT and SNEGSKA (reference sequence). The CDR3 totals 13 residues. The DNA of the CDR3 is TGCAGTGCTAGCTGGACAGGGGATAACACCATATATTTT. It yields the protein CSASWTGDNTIYF.